This entry lists 8 T cell receptor beta chains sequenced from one sample in a study of neurological immune-mediated disorders. A single record per CDR3 protein comes from TCRdb applying MiXCR to the 5' RACE reads. Here the sample spans about 74,000 distinct CDR3 sequences, less than 5.5% being singletons. The sequencing input was PBMCs. These receptors all stem from a man aged 18 to 29 with multiple sclerosis.

The table lists this clonotype with a count of one. A much larger clone sits a single nucleotide away, making a read error possible. The rearrangement joins TRBV5-1 to TRBJ2-5; D perhaps matches TRBD2 (5 bases). The V end was cut by 4 bases, the J end by 7 bases, with 11 bases between. The CDR3 contains 12 residues. CDR1 is SGHRS, CDR2 YFSETQ, per germline. The CDR3, as DNA: TGCGCCAGCAGCCCGGGCGAGGGGACCCAGTACTTC. This gives the protein CASSPGEGTQYF.

This clonotype was recorded many times. The chain employs TRBV4-1 and TRBJ2-1; D is ambiguous. The CDR3 consists of 14 residues. Trimming shortened V by 2 bases and J by 10 bases, and 15 bases separated the two germline ends. CDR1 and CDR2 (germline): MGHRA, YSYEKL. CDR3 nucleotides: TGCGCCAGCAGCCAACGAACGCCGGGTCGGGAGCAGTTCTTC. Translating gives CASSQRTPGREQFF.

This clonotype was observed many times. The rearrangement joins TRBV5-6 to TRBJ1-5, with TRBD1 as a possible D gene (5 bases). V lost 3 bases to trimming and J lost 7 bases, with 20 bases between them. This CDR3 spans 16 amino acids. The V gene's germline CDR1 is SGHDT and CDR2 YYEEEE. The CDR3 protein is CASSSKYAGSNQPQHF. The CDR3 nucleotides are TGTGCCAGCAGCTCTAAATATGCAGGGTCCAACCAGCCCCAGCATTTT.

The sample holds many counts of this clonotype. The V gene is TRBV20-1, the J gene TRBJ1-2, with D possibly matching TRBD1 (5 bases). CDR1 is DFQATT, CDR2 SNEGSKA, per germline (reference sequence). There are 13 residues in the CDR3. The ends were cut back, 5 bases at V and 4 bases at J, with 14 bases in the middle. The CDR3 region is CSAPQGVSYGYTF. The DNA for the CDR3 is TGCAGTGCTCCCCAGGGTGTCAGCTATGGCTACACCTTC.

This sequence joins TRBV19 and TRBJ2-2; TRBD2 agrees at 8 bases. The CDR3 loop spans 18 amino acids. The germline gives CDR1 LNHDA, CDR2 SQIVND (reference sequence). Unmatched junction bases numbered 12, after V lost 2 bases and J lost 4 bases. The CDR3 coding sequence is TGTGCCAGTAGTATACGGAGCGGGAGATTCTCGCGCACCGGGGAGCTGTTTTTT. Its protein is CASSIRSGRFSRTGELFF.

This clonotype showed up many times. The genes are TRBV6-1 and TRBJ2-7; 9 bases match TRBD1. V trimming: 6 bases; J trimming: 1 base; junction bases outside the gene matches: 4. CDR1 and CDR2 from the germline V gene are MNHNS and SASEGT. The CDR3 sequence is 14 residues long. Written as DNA, the CDR3 is TGTGCCAGCAGGCACGGGACAGGGTCCTACGAGCAGTACTTC. Translated: CASRHGTGSYEQYF.

The V gene is TRBV4-1, the J gene TRBJ1-4; no clear D. V lost 2 bases and J lost 4, with 5 bases in between. CDR1 and CDR2 (germline): MGHRA, YSYEKL. The CDR3 runs to 13 residues. The CDR3 DNA sequence: TGCGCCAGCAGCCAAATTGATAATGAAAAACTGTTTTTT. It is translated as CASSQIDNEKLFF.

This chain joins TRBV20-1 and TRBJ1-5, with D maybe TRBD1 (5 bases). CDR3 length: 13 amino acids. Germline CDR1 is DFQATT and CDR2 is SNEGSKA (reference sequence). V was clipped by 0 bases and J by 7 bases, with 10 bases between them. The CDR3 DNA is TGCAGTGCTAGAGATCAGGGATTGCAGCCCCAGCATTTT. This sequence encodes CSARDQGLQPQHF.